This T cell receptor beta chain was documented in a study of low-dose radiotherapy and immunotherapy resistance in tumors. TRAV- and TRBV-specific primers, spanning alpha and beta chains, primed first-strand cDNA. The TCRs were subjected to amplification over approximately 20 PCR cycles employing a constant-region primer in conjunction with a V-primer adapter. TCRdb re-called the reads through MiXCR, storing one row per CDR3 protein. The sample lists tens of thousands of distinct CDR3 sequences, under 25% occurring once. The CDR3 sequence is 16 residues long. V dropped 5 bases and J dropped 2 bases, with 19 bases sitting between them. As to time point: after trial treatment. Treatment specified: LDRT plus nivolumab, ipilimumab, low-dose cyclophosphamide and aspirin (RACIN trial).

This receptor was obtained from a female donor with ovarian cancer. V and J are TRBV23-1 and TRBJ2-7; D tentatively fits TRBD1 or TRBD2 (5 bases each). TRBV23-1 is an open reading frame, and its role is uncertain. The sample here was PBMCs, taken after low-dose radiotherapy plus immunotherapy. CDR3 nucleotides: TGCGCCAGCAGTTCATCCGGGACGGTGGGAGCCTACGAGCAGTACTTC. Amino acid sequence: CASSSSGTVGAYEQYF.